Given below is one T cell receptor (beta chain) in context. The antigen is undetermined. Relative to the germline gene, one junction end is altered; a read error may explain this. These data are taken from a study of cytomegalovirus exposure and HLA in healthy donors. Per germline, CDR1 MNHEY and CDR2 SMNVEV (reference sequence). This CDR3 region has 17 residues. Study findings and constraints: Highly shared variants forming one cluster were likely a sequencing artifact. Rarity held for most TCR sequences, but there were some public TCRs that occurred in many donors.

Primers included in the PCR were 60 Vbeta and 13 Jbeta primers. Profiled with immunoSEQ multiplex PCR; TCRdb holds only in-frame clones, not every one. The table has 120,000 or so clones, 65% to 90% seen once; the top ten hold less than 2.5%. This chain uses TRBV27 with TRBJ2-4; TRBD1 matches at 8 bases. The sequencing sample was made of PBMCs. The clonotype comes from a man in his thirties or forties in good health and CMV-seronegative. The CDR3: CASSSGVPDRVKNSQYF. CDR3 bases: TGTGCCAGCAGTTCTGGGGTTCCGGACAGGGTTAAAAACAGTCAGTACTTC.